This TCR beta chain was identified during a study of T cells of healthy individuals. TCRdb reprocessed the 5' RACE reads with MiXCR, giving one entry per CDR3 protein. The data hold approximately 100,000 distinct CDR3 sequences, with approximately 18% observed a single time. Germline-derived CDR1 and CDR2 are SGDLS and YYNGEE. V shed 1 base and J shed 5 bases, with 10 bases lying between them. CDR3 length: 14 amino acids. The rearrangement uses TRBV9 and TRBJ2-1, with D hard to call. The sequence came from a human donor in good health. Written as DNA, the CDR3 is TGTGCCAGCAGCGTATTACTGGAGAACAATGAGCAGTTCTTC. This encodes CASSVLLENNEQFF.